This T cell receptor (beta chain) is from a study of blood T cell repertoires in COVID-19. The method was immunoSEQ multiplex PCR; TCRdb's version includes in-frame clones alone and lacks a portion of them. The table lists 250,000 to 400,000 clones, over 85% of them singletons. Per germline, CDR1 MGHRA and CDR2 YSYEKL. The V segment lost 5 bases and the J segment 8 bases; nucleotides outside the gene matches: 12. This CDR3 comprises 15 residues. The TCR comes from a man aged 60 to 69 who had recovered from COVID-19. Material for sequencing was PBMCs or T cells enriched from blood (not recorded which). V is TRBV4-1 and J is TRBJ1-2; 9 bases map to TRBD1. CDR3 sequence reads: CASSIWDRAAGGYTF. In DNA form, the CDR3 reads TGCGCCAGCAGCATATGGGACAGGGCCGCGGGGGGCTACACCTTC.